These 29 T cell receptor beta chains share one sample of origin, sequenced in a study of T cell repertoires in cytomegalovirus infection. One entry per CDR3 protein results from TCRdb running MiXCR on the reads. This sample has 250,000 or so distinct CDR3 sequences, with 10% to 15% found just once. Specimen: PBMCs. These receptor sequences come from a human donor in good health (CMV status not recorded). Some clones in this sample may be carry-over from other donors' samples.

In this sample, this clonotype turned up many times. The rearrangement uses TRBV6-1 and TRBJ2-7; D perhaps matches TRBD2 (6 bases). This CDR3 has 14 residues. Trimming removed 6 bases at V and 1 base at J, with 13 bases between. The V gene's germline CDR1 is MNHNS and CDR2 SASEGT. The CDR3 sequence: CASRPSGESYEQYF. CDR3 sequence (DNA): TGTGCCAGCAGGCCATCGGGGGAGTCCTACGAGCAGTACTTC.

The chain uses TRBV28 and TRBJ1-1; 9 positions agree with TRBD1. Germline V gene lookup returns CDR1 MDHEN and CDR2 SYDVKM. V shed 5 bases, J shed 7 bases, and the junction held 11 bases outside the gene matches. The CDR3 has 15 amino acids. The CDR3 loop is CASSPTGTGKIEAFF. DNA of the CDR3: TGTGCCAGCAGTCCTACCGGGACAGGGAAGATTGAAGCTTTCTTT.

This clonotype has a count of ten or more. The chain uses TRBV7-2 and TRBJ1-5, with D unclear. This CDR3 has 13 residues. With 1 base removed from V and 8 bases from J, the gap between germline ends came to 9 bases. Germline V gives CDR1 SGHTA, CDR2 FQGNSA. The CDR3 DNA is TGTGCCAGCAGCTTAGAACTCTTAAAGCCCCAGCATTTT. Protein sequence: CASSLELLKPQHF.

The V call is TRBV28, the J call TRBJ1-6; no clear D gene. The CDR3 is 14 residues long. V was clipped by 6 bases and J by 8 bases, with 14 bases between them. Germline values: CDR1 MDHEN, CDR2 SYDVKM. The CDR3 coding sequence is TGTGCCAGCAGGTCACTAGATTTGGATTCACCCCTCCACTTT. It yields the protein CASRSLDLDSPLHF. The whole variable domain, filled in from reference TRBV28 and TRBJ1-6, reads DVKVTQSSRYLVKRTGEKVFLECVQDMDHENMFWYRQDPGLGLRLIYFSYDVKMKEKGDIPEGYSVSREKKERFSLILESASTNQTSMYLCASRSLDLDSPLHFGNGTRLTVT.

The sample holds many counts of this clonotype. V is TRBV7-3 and J is TRBJ2-1, with TRBD1 matching 7 bases. V lost 5 bases, J lost 2 bases, and 6 bases stayed unmatched. CDR3 length: 15 residues. Germline V lookup: CDR1 SGHTA, CDR2 FQGTGA. The DNA for the CDR3 is TGTGCCAGCAGCCTATCCGGGACAGCCTACAATGAGCAGTTCTTC. Translated, it gives CASSLSGTAYNEQFF.

The sample holds many counts of this clonotype. The DNA of the CDR3 is TGTGCCAGCACCCCCGAGGGGTGGGGGGGTCACGGCTACACCTTC. Its protein product is CASTPEGWGGHGYTF. The chain couples TRBV7-2 to TRBJ1-2; tentative D call: TRBD1 (5 bases). The CDR3 contains 15 residues. Germline V gene data show CDR1 as SGHTA and CDR2 as FQGNSA. The V end lost 7 bases, the J end lost 8 bases, and 23 bases lay between the germline ends.

The V call is TRBV12-3 or TRBV12-4, the J call TRBJ2-3; maybe TRBD1 (6 bases). Trimming stripped 5 bases from V and 4 bases from J, with 10 bases between. The CDR3 is 13 residues long. In DNA, the CDR3 is TGTGCCAGCAGTATGGGACATCCAGATACGCAGTATTTT. Translation gives CASSMGHPDTQYF.

This clonotype has ten or more counts. DNA of the CDR3: TGTGCCAGCAGTTATTCCCCGGAGGCTAACTATGGCTACACCTTC. Translated, it gives CASSYSPEANYGYTF. The rearrangement uses TRBV6-1 and TRBJ1-2; D not resolved. This CDR3 comprises 15 residues. In germline, CDR1 is MNHNS, CDR2 SASEGT. Trimming cost V 5 bases and J 0 bases, with 13 bases left between them.

The CDR3 protein is CASSLSGARGNQPQHF. CDR3 DNA sequence: TGTGCCAGCAGTTTATCAGGGGCGCGCGGCAATCAGCCCCAGCATTTT. The rearrangement joins TRBV28 to TRBJ1-5; maybe TRBD1 (6 bases). This CDR3 is 16 amino acids long. The V and J ends lost 1 base and 2 bases respectively, with 12 bases between them. Germline V gene sequence: CDR1 MDHEN, CDR2 SYDVKM.

Regarding this clonotype: A much larger clone lies a single base off, so this may be a read error. This chain uses TRBV19 with TRBJ2-5, with 12 bases aligning to TRBD1. CDR1 is LNHDA and CDR2 is SQIVND in the germline V gene (reference sequence). J was trimmed by 9 bases and V by 5 bases; bases with no gene match: 13. The CDR3 extends over 16 amino acids. The DNA for the CDR3 is TGTGCCAGTAGTGTCGGCGGGACAGGGGGCATCGAGGCCCAGTACTTC. Its protein product is CASSVGGTGGIEAQYF.

This sequence joins TRBV5-6 and TRBJ2-5; D possibly corresponds to TRBD1 (5 bases). Germline V gene data show CDR1 as SGHDT and CDR2 as YYEEEE. The CDR3 is 14 residues long. V dropped 0 bases and J dropped 4 bases, with 10 bases sitting between them. The CDR3 coding sequence is TGTGCCAGCAGCTTGGATGTGACAGCAGAGACCCAGTACTTC. As protein: CASSLDVTAETQYF. The full variable domain, with the rest looked up from reference TRBV5-6 and TRBJ2-5, is DAGVTQSPTHLIKTRGQQVTLRCSPKSGHDTVSWYQQALGQGPQFIFQYYEEEERQRGNFPDRFSGHQFPNYSSELNVNALLLGDSALYLCASSLDVTAETQYFGPGTRLLVL.

This clonotype was found a few times. V and J are TRBV19 and TRBJ1-2; the D gene is possibly TRBD1 (6 bases). Germline CDR1 and CDR2: LNHDA and SQIVND (reference sequence). The CDR3 consists of 15 residues. V lost 7 bases and J lost 7, with 22 bases in between. The CDR3 DNA follows: TGTGCCAGTATCCAACAGGGATCTCCGTCGGGTGGCTACACCTTC. Encoded protein: CASIQQGSPSGGYTF.

In the case of this clonotype: A much more abundant neighbour one base away suggests this may be a read error. The chain has TRBV25-1 and TRBJ2-7; perhaps TRBD2 as D (5 bases). The V and J ends lost 1 base and 8 bases respectively, with 12 bases between them. Germline CDR1 reads MGHDK; CDR2 reads SYGVNS. This CDR3 is 13 amino acids long. CDR3 in amino acids: CASSEFGVYKQYF. The CDR3 nucleotides read TGTGCCAGCAGTGAATTCGGGGTTTACAAGCAGTACTTC.

This clonotype was seen ten or more times. This chain uses TRBV19 with TRBJ2-1; a possible D gene is TRBD1 (5 bases). The CDR3 runs 15 residues. V was cut by 1 base and J by 8 bases, with 15 bases left in between. The germline gives CDR1 LNHDA, CDR2 SQIVND (reference sequence). CDR3 region: CASSIALTGLYEQFF. The CDR3 DNA reads TGTGCCAGTAGTATAGCCCTCACAGGCTTGTATGAGCAGTTCTTC.

The rearrangement links TRBV20-1 to TRBJ2-2; no clear D. Germline V lookup: CDR1 DFQATT, CDR2 SNEGSKA (reference sequence). V lost 7 bases to trimming and J lost 4 bases, with 16 bases between them. The CDR3 length is 14 residues. CDR3 sequence reads: CSVPGRTPTGELFF. DNA for the CDR3: TGCAGTGTCCCGGGCCGAACCCCCACCGGGGAGCTGTTTTTT.

This clonotype was seen many times. This chain links TRBV7-2 with TRBJ1-5, with 9 bases identical to TRBD1. The CDR3 is made up of 15 amino acids. The V segment lost 5 bases and the J segment 7 bases; nucleotides outside the gene matches: 9. Germline assignment: CDR1 SGHTA and CDR2 FQGNSA. The CDR3 loop reads CASSLRTGEGQPQHF. The CDR3 DNA sequence: TGTGCCAGCAGCCTCCGGACAGGGGAAGGCCAGCCCCAGCATTTT.

This clonotype appeared many times. The chain employs TRBV12-5 and TRBJ2-1; D remains ambiguous. Deletions cut 5 bases from V and 9 bases from J, with 14 bases between. CDR3 size: 13 residues. The V gene's germline CDR1 is LGHNT and CDR2 FRNRAP. CDR3 sequence (DNA): TGTGCTAGTGGTCCACCCCCTACCGGTGAGCAGTTCTTC. Protein sequence: CASGPPPTGEQFF.

This clonotype was counted at least ten times. This rearrangement joins TRBV7-2 to TRBJ2-2; D not certain. There are 14 residues in the CDR3. Germline V lookup: CDR1 SGHTA, CDR2 FQGNSA. Trimming removed 5 bases at V and 1 base at J, with 8 bases between. The CDR3 region has the DNA TGTGCCAGCAGCACAAAAAGGAACACCGGGGAGCTGTTTTTT. Amino acid sequence: CASSTKRNTGELFF. Using reference TRBV7-2 and TRBJ2-2 for the parts outside the CDR3, the full variable domain is GAGVSQSPSNKVTEKGKDVELRCDPISGHTALYWYRQSLGQGLEFLIYFQGNSAPDKSGLPSDRFSAERTGGSVSTLTIQRTQQEDSAVYLCASSTKRNTGELFFGEGSRLTVL.

This clonotype was detected only a few times. This chain uses TRBV2 with TRBJ2-1; 9 bases agree with TRBD1. Germline loops: CDR1 SNHLY, CDR2 FYNNEI. V gave up 4 bases and J gave up 5 bases; unmatched junction bases: 0. There are 13 residues in the CDR3. The CDR3 is CASSGDRDNEQFF. As DNA, the CDR3 is TGTGCCAGCAGTGGGGACAGGGACAATGAGCAGTTCTTC.

This clonotype was seen many times. This chain uses TRBV28 with TRBJ2-3; D ambiguous. With 6 bases removed from V and 5 bases from J, the gap between germline ends came to 3 bases. The CDR3 extends over 10 amino acids. In germline, CDR1 is MDHEN, CDR2 SYDVKM. CDR3 amino acids: CASSLDTQYF. DNA of the CDR3: TGTGCCAGCAGCCTAGATACGCAGTATTTT.

This clonotype appeared many times. The CDR3 coding sequence is TGTGCCAGCAGCTTAGGTCCGAGCGGGGGGACAGATACGCAGTATTTT. Translating it yields CASSLGPSGGTDTQYF. The rearrangement joins TRBV7-2 to TRBJ2-3; 9 bases line up with TRBD2. V trimming: 1 base; J trimming: 3 bases; junction bases outside the gene matches: 5. The CDR3 has 16 residues. Germline assignment: CDR1 SGHTA and CDR2 FQGNSA.

There are many counts of this clonotype. The chain recombines TRBV7-2 with TRBJ2-1; no firm D call. This CDR3 contains 12 residues. V was shortened by 8 bases and J by 13 bases, with 18 bases between the two germline ends. Germline CDR1 is SGHTA and CDR2 is FQGNSA. CDR3 nucleotides: TGTGCCAGCGCCACATCATTCGCGAACCAGTTCTTC. Translation: CASATSFANQFF.

This clonotype was seen at least ten times. The CDR3 here is CASRQTEEAFF. Written as DNA, the CDR3 is TGTGCCAGCAGGCAAACAGAAGAAGCTTTCTTT. The genes are TRBV7-2 and TRBJ1-1; D remains ambiguous. Per germline, CDR1 SGHTA and CDR2 FQGNSA. This CDR3 is built from 11 residues. Trimming cost V 6 bases and J 8 bases, with 10 bases left between them. The full variable domain, with the rest looked up from reference TRBV7-2 and TRBJ1-1, is GAGVSQSPSNKVTEKGKDVELRCDPISGHTALYWYRQSLGQGLEFLIYFQGNSAPDKSGLPSDRFSAERTGGSVSTLTIQRTQQEDSAVYLCASRQTEEAFFGQGTRLTVV.

This clonotype was seen at least ten times. The CDR3 here is CASSLMADTEAFF. CDR3 DNA: TGTGCCAGCAGCTTAATGGCAGACACTGAAGCTTTCTTT. This chain connects TRBV11-3 to TRBJ1-1; no definite D call. This CDR3 region has 13 residues. Trimming cost V 2 bases and J 3 bases, with 7 bases left between them. Germline loops: CDR1 SGHNT, CDR2 YENEEA. The full variable domain, completed using reference TRBV11-3 and TRBJ1-1, is EAGVVQSPRYKIIEKKQPVAFWCNPISGHNTLYWYLQNLGQGPELLIRYENEEAVDDSQLPKDRFSAERLKGVDSTLKIQPAELGDSAVYLCASSLMADTEAFFGQGTRLTVV.

This clonotype was observed at least ten times. DNA for the CDR3: TGTGCCAGCAGCTTATCAAATGGCAATCAGCCCCAGCATTTT. Encoded protein: CASSLSNGNQPQHF. This chain links TRBV7-9 with TRBJ1-5; D ambiguous. The CDR3 has 14 residues. From germline, CDR1 is SEHNR and CDR2 FQNEAQ (reference sequence). The V gene lost 2 bases and the J gene lost 2 bases, with 7 bases spanning the gap.

This clonotype was recorded at least ten times. The V and J genes are TRBV7-2 and TRBJ2-5; 7 bases line up with TRBD1. Germline V gene sequence: CDR1 SGHTA, CDR2 FQGNSA. The CDR3 contains 14 residues. J was trimmed by 6 bases and V by 3 bases; bases with no gene match: 7. CDR3 sequence reads: CASSLNRGQKTQYF. DNA of the CDR3: TGTGCCAGCAGCTTGAACAGGGGACAAAAGACCCAGTACTTC.

The chain recombines TRBV20-1 with TRBJ1-2; D uncertain. This CDR3 has 14 residues. Germline V gene lookup returns CDR1 DFQATT and CDR2 SNEGSKA (reference sequence). V lost 6 bases and J lost 4, with 18 bases in between. The CDR3 DNA sequence: TGCAGTGCCTCACGGACGGAGGCTCTCTATGGCTACACCTTC. It yields the protein CSASRTEALYGYTF.

This clonotype was seen a few times. This chain joins TRBV28 and TRBJ2-3, with D unresolved. V was clipped by 2 bases and J by 5 bases, with 5 bases between them. This CDR3 region has 12 residues. Germline CDR1 and CDR2: MDHEN and SYDVKM. CDR3: CASSLELDTQYF. As DNA, the CDR3 is TGTGCCAGCAGTTTAGAGTTAGATACGCAGTATTTT. The whole variable domain, remainder taken from reference TRBV28 and TRBJ2-3, is DVKVTQSSRYLVKRTGEKVFLECVQDMDHENMFWYRQDPGLGLRLIYFSYDVKMKEKGDIPEGYSVSREKKERFSLILESASTNQTSMYLCASSLELDTQYFGPGTRLTVL.

This clonotype was seen more than once but under ten times. The rearrangement uses TRBV11-2 and TRBJ1-1; 10 bases align to TRBD1. After removal of 6 bases from V and 1 base from J, the junction contained 17 bases not matched to a gene. Germline CDR1 reads SGHAT; CDR2 reads FQNNGV. The CDR3 loop spans 19 amino acids. The CDR3 DNA reads as TGTGCCAGCAGACCCGATACGGGGACAGGGGTACGGAGGAACACTGAAGCTTTCTTT. Translated: CASRPDTGTGVRRNTEAFF. The complete variable domain, with remaining parts taken from reference TRBV11-2 and TRBJ1-1, reads EAGVAQSPRYKIIEKRQSVAFWCNPISGHATLYWYQQILGQGPKLLIQFQNNGVVDDSQLPKDRFSAERLKGVDSTLKIQPAKLEDSAVYLCASRPDTGTGVRRNTEAFFGQGTRLTVV.